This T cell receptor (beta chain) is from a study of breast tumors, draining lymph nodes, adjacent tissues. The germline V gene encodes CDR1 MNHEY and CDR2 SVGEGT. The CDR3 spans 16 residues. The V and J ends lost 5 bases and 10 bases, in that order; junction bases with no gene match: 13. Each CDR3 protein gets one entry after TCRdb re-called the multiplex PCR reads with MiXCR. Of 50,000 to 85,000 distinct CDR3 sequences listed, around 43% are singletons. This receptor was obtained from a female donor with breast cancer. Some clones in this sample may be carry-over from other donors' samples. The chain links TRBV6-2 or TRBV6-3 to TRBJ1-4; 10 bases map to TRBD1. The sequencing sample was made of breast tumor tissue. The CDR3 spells CASSHASGTGEGKLFF. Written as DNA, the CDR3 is TGTGCCAGCAGTCACGCCTCCGGGACAGGGGAAGGAAAACTGTTTTTT.